One and the same sample provided the 29 T cell receptor beta chains below, sequenced in a study of T cell clusters in autoimmune cytopenias. TRB amplification used approximately 270 ng of peripheral blood genomic DNA. TRB was amplified by touch-down multiplex PCR, primer pools A and B combined. TCRdb derives one entry per CDR3 protein from the multiplex PCR reads, leaving out DNA. Here the sample table reports 6,500 to 8,000 distinct CDR3 sequences. In addition, the sample was reused for a study of T cell repertoires in aging, cancer and after chemotherapy.

Sequencing was done on a sample of peripheral blood. These receptors came from a human donor in good health.

The V and J genes are TRBV5-4 and TRBJ2-3; no DNA is available, so the TRBD1 call from TCRdb remains unchecked. The CDR3 covers 15 residues. Germline V gene sequence: CDR1 SGHNT, CDR2 YYREEE (reference sequence). The CDR3 loop reads CASSLRWGSTDTQYF.

This chain connects TRBV27 to TRBJ1-2; TCRdb reports TRBD1, a call that lacks DNA to check it against. The germline V gene has CDR1 MNHEY and CDR2 SMNVEV (reference sequence). The CDR3 runs 15 residues. The CDR3 region is CASSFGGGGGYGYTF.

The chain couples TRBV5-4 to TRBJ1-2. The germline CDR1 and CDR2 sequences are SGHNT and YYREEE (reference sequence). The CDR3 totals 14 residues. The CDR3 sequence is CASSSGPTIYGYTF.

This sequence joins TRBV19 and TRBJ1-5; as DNA is missing, the TRBD1 call by TCRdb cannot be tested. Germline V gene lookup returns CDR1 LNHDA and CDR2 SQIVND (reference sequence). CDR3 length equals 14 residues. This CDR3 reads CASRSRAGNQPQHF. Filled out from reference TRBV19 and TRBJ1-5, the complete variable domain reads DGGITQSPKYLFRKEGQNVTLSCEQNLNHDAMYWYRQDPGQGLRLIYYSQIVNDFQKGDIAEGYSVSREKKESFPLTVTSAQKNPTAFYLCASRSRAGNQPQHFGDGTRLSIL.

The V gene is TRBV5-4, the J gene TRBJ2-1; TCRdb reports TRBD2, a call that lacks DNA to check it against. The CDR3 has 17 amino acids. Germline V gene sequence: CDR1 SGHNT, CDR2 YYREEE (reference sequence). The CDR3: CASSPRTSGVTYNEQFF.

The J gene is TRBJ2-6, the V gene TRBV6-5; lacking DNA, the TRBD2 call made by TCRdb goes unchecked. CDR3 length: 17 residues. Germline lookup yields CDR1 MNHEY and CDR2 SVGAGI. This chain's CDR3 is CASTPTLGGAGANVLTF.

The chain links TRBV6-1 to TRBJ2-3; the TRBD2 assignment by TCRdb is unverifiable without DNA. Germline V gene data show CDR1 as MNHNS and CDR2 as SASEGT. The CDR3 is 15 amino acids. This chain's CDR3 is CASTLNPLSTDTQYF.

J is TRBJ2-3 and V is TRBV6-5; TCRdb reports TRBD1, a call that lacks DNA to check it against. In germline, CDR1 is MNHEY, CDR2 SVGAGI. CDR3 length equals 16 residues. The CDR3 reads CASSYAPRGGTDTQYF.

CDR3 sequence: CASRWTSGTDTQYF. The genes are TRBV5-5 and TRBJ2-3; TCRdb indicates TRBD2, and absent DNA this call remains unverified. CDR1 SGHKS and CDR2 YYEKEE come from the germline V gene (reference sequence). The CDR3 length is 14 residues.

This clonotype is classed as medium-sized by frequency. This rearrangement joins TRBV29-1 to TRBJ2-1. CDR3 size: 13 residues. From germline, CDR1 is SQVTM and CDR2 ANQGSEA. CDR3 loop: CSLMLGSYNEQFF.

In terms of frequency, this clonotype is medium-sized (0.01 to 0.1%). V and J are TRBV29-1 and TRBJ1-1. The CDR3 loop spans 12 amino acids. Germline V gives CDR1 SQVTM, CDR2 ANQGSEA. CDR3: CSVDSLNTEAFF.

The gene calls are TRBV15 and TRBJ2-3; TCRdb selects TRBD1, and the lack of DNA leaves this call unchecked. Germline CDR1 reads LNHNV; CDR2 reads YYDKDF (reference sequence). The CDR3 totals 16 residues. This chain's CDR3 is CATSRGRGSSTDTQYF.

This chain joins TRBV19 and TRBJ1-1; TCRdb outputs TRBD1, but without DNA this stays unchecked. This CDR3 is 14 amino acids long. The germline V gene encodes CDR1 LNHDA and CDR2 SQIVND (reference sequence). The CDR3 here is CASSIQGANTEAFF.

V and J are TRBV15 and TRBJ1-6; the TRBD1 assignment by TCRdb is unverifiable without DNA. The length of the CDR3 is 15 residues. CDR1 LNHNV and CDR2 YYDKDF come from the germline V gene (reference sequence). The CDR3 region is CATSRTDRVDSPLHF.

The chain carries TRBV19 and TRBJ1-2; TCRdb designates TRBD1, a call that cannot be tested without DNA. Germline CDR1 and CDR2: LNHDA and SQIVND (reference sequence). There are 12 residues in the CDR3. CDR3 residues: CASSRQTYGYTF.

V gene TRBV5-5 combines with J gene TRBJ1-1. The V gene's germline CDR1 is SGHKS and CDR2 YYEKEE (reference sequence). This CDR3 is built from 15 residues. The CDR3 sequence is CASSLEAPGDTEAFF.

Measured by frequency, this clonotype is medium-sized. The chain combines TRBV6-5 with TRBJ2-7; TCRdb picks TRBD2, but there is no DNA to check that call. Germline CDR1 reads MNHEY; CDR2 reads SVGAGI. The CDR3 is made up of 13 amino acids. Here the CDR3 reads CASSYRRAGEQYF.

Frequency places this clonotype as medium-sized (0.01 to 0.1%). This chain joins TRBV19 and TRBJ2-3. Germline CDR1 LNHDA, CDR2 SQIVND (reference sequence). The CDR3 spans 14 residues. CDR3 residues: CASRAVGVTDTQYF. Drawing the rest from reference TRBV19 and TRBJ2-3, the complete variable domain is DGGITQSPKYLFRKEGQNVTLSCEQNLNHDAMYWYRQDPGQGLRLIYYSQIVNDFQKGDIAEGYSVSREKKESFPLTVTSAQKNPTAFYLCASRAVGVTDTQYFGPGTRLTVL.

This chain joins TRBV6-1 and TRBJ2-7; TCRdb's D call of TRBD2 is untestable without DNA. The CDR3 is made up of 15 amino acids. Germline CDR1 is MNHNS and CDR2 is SASEGT. CDR3 amino acids: CASSERSSGSYEQYF.

The chain has TRBV5-4 and TRBJ2-2; lacking DNA, the TRBD1 call made by TCRdb goes unchecked. The germline CDR1 and CDR2 sequences are SGHNT and YYREEE (reference sequence). The CDR3 sequence is 16 residues long. The CDR3 loop is CASSSLGGASTGELFF.

The chain carries TRBV6-5 and TRBJ2-7; TCRdb designates TRBD1, a call that cannot be tested without DNA. Germline lookup yields CDR1 MNHEY and CDR2 SVGAGI. The CDR3 loop spans 11 amino acids. The CDR3 sequence: CASTEGYEQYF.

This clonotype is classed as medium-sized by frequency. V is TRBV15 and J is TRBJ2-1; the D call of TRBD1 rests on TCRdb alone, since no DNA is present to check it. CDR3 length: 13 amino acids. Germline V lookup: CDR1 LNHNV, CDR2 YYDKDF (reference sequence). The CDR3 loop is CATSSRTVNEQFF.

CDR3 amino acids: CASSFGGSGETQYF. The chain uses TRBV7-6 and TRBJ2-5; TCRdb returns TRBD2, unconfirmable since there is no DNA. CDR3 length: 14 amino acids. The germline V gene has CDR1 SGHVS and CDR2 FNYEAQ.

The genes are TRBV19 and TRBJ2-4; the D call from TCRdb, TRBD1, cannot be confirmed without DNA. This CDR3 is 18 amino acids long. Germline V gives CDR1 LNHDA, CDR2 SQIVND (reference sequence). The CDR3 reads CASSNPPDGRVAKNIQYF. Variable domain in full (rest from reference TRBV19 and TRBJ2-4): DGGITQSPKYLFRKEGQNVTLSCEQNLNHDAMYWYRQDPGQGLRLIYYSQIVNDFQKGDIAEGYSVSREKKESFPLTVTSAQKNPTAFYLCASSNPPDGRVAKNIQYFGAGTRLSVL.

The gene calls are TRBV5-6 and TRBJ2-7; TCRdb's D call of TRBD1 is untestable without DNA. The CDR3 contains 15 residues. Germline-derived CDR1 and CDR2 are SGHDT and YYEEEE. The CDR3 sequence is CASSFMGQRAYEQYF.

The chain combines TRBV5-5 with TRBJ2-3; TCRdb returns TRBD1, unconfirmable since there is no DNA. The V gene's germline CDR1 is SGHKS and CDR2 YYEKEE (reference sequence). The CDR3 covers 14 residues. This CDR3 reads CASSHTGGADTQYF.

Measured by frequency, this clonotype is medium-sized. This chain connects TRBV19 to TRBJ2-1; without DNA, the TCRdb call of TRBD1 cannot be checked. CDR1 LNHDA and CDR2 SQIVND come from the germline V gene (reference sequence). The CDR3 has 13 amino acids. CDR3 amino acids: CASSVDRGRTQFF.

This chain links TRBV24-1 with TRBJ2-1; the D call from TCRdb, TRBD2, cannot be confirmed without DNA. This CDR3 has 12 amino acids. Germline CDR1 reads KGHDR; CDR2 reads SFDVKD. CDR3 sequence: CATSDGVAEQFF.

This chain joins TRBV6-1 and TRBJ1-3. In germline, CDR1 is MNHNS, CDR2 SASEGT. This CDR3 region has 14 residues. The CDR3 spells CASTQGTIGNTIYF.